A selection of T cell receptor beta chains follows, all from one sample in a study of blood T cell repertoires in COVID-19. TCRdb keeps only in-frame clones here, not all; method: immunoSEQ multiplex PCR. Among some 200,000 clones listed, 80% to 85% were seen once. The sequenced sample consisted of peripheral blood. All receptors derive from a woman of 80 years or more with active or convalescent COVID-19. Each CDR3 is given with its conserved first and last residue. D genes are given only for firm matches. Expanded clones get a size class; other rows say once, few or many, or leave the size out.

>once|15|TRBV15|TRBD2|TRBJ2-7
TGTGCCACCAGCAGATCGGGACTAGCGGAATACGAGCAGTACTTC
CATSRSGLAEYEQYF
>NA|16|TRBV15|NA|TRBJ2-7
TGTGCCACCAGCAGAGATTACCGGGAAATTACCTACGAGCAGTACTTC
CATSRDYREITYEQYF
>few|14|TRBV18|NA|TRBJ1-3
TGTGCCAGCTCACCAGGCAACTCTGGAAACACCATATATTTT
CASSPGNSGNTIYF
>NA|14|TRBV7-2|TRBD1|TRBJ2-7
TGTGCCAGCAGCCTTGGACAGGGGGCCTACGAGCAGTACTTC
CASSLGQGAYEQYF
>NA|16|TRBV5-1|TRBD2|TRBJ2-1
TGCGCCAGCAGCCCAACTAGCGGGGGGGCTGGCAATGAGCAGTTCTTC
CASSPTSGGAGNEQFF
>few|15|TRBV7-2|NA|TRBJ2-3
TGTGCCAGCAGCTTATTCTGGAATCGGGCAGATACGCAGTATTTT
CASSLFWNRADTQYF
>NA|13|TRBV30|TRBD2|TRBJ2-5
TGTGCCTGTGGGCTAGCGGGGAGGGAGACCCAGTACTTC
CACGLAGRETQYF
>once|15|TRBV6-6|NA|TRBJ2-7
TGTGCCAGCAGTCCACCAGGGACTGTCAACCACGAGCAGTACTTC
CASSPPGTVNHEQYF
>NA|15|TRBV11-2|TRBD2|TRBJ2-1
TGTGCCAGCAGAAACATCCAGCGGGGTTACAATGAGCAGTTCTTC
CASRNIQRGYNEQFF
>NA|13|TRBV24-1|NA|TRBJ1-1
TGTGCCACCACTGACAGGTCGAACACTGAAGCTTTCTTT
CATTDRSNTEAFF
>NA|12|TRBV9|NA|TRBJ2-5
TGTGCCAGCAGCCCACAGGACGAGACCCAGTACTTC
CASSPQDETQYF
>NA|14|TRBV7-2|NA|TRBJ1-2
TGTGCCAGCAGCTTAGAAATCCGGGGCTATGGCTACACCTTC
CASSLEIRGYGYTF
>NA|17|TRBV24-1|TRBD1|TRBJ2-1
TGTGCCACCAGTGATTCTCAGGGGGCAGGCTCCTACAATGAGCAGTTCTTC
CATSDSQGAGSYNEQFF
>once|16|TRBV3-1/TRBV3-2|TRBD2|TRBJ2-7
TGTGCCAGCAGCCAAAGTAGCGGGGGGCCCGACCACGAGCAGTACTTC
CASSQSSGGPDHEQYF
>few|15|TRBV24-1|NA|TRBJ2-5
TGTGCCACCAATAAAAACAGAACGTACCAAGAGACCCAGTACTTC
CATNKNRTYQETQYF
>NA|14|TRBV19|NA|TRBJ1-5
TGTGCCAGTACCTCGGAGTGGGGCAATCAGCCCCAGCATTTT
CASTSEWGNQPQHF
>NA|13|TRBV4-2|NA|TRBJ1-5
TGTGCCAGCAGCCAAGAGAGGGATCAGCCCCAGCATTTT
CASSQERDQPQHF
>NA|15|TRBV24-1|NA|TRBJ2-7
TGTGCCACCGGTGATGGTGGGGCCGGATCGGACGAGCAGTACTTC
CATGDGGAGSDEQYF
>NA|13|TRBV6-5|NA|TRBJ1-2
TGTGCCAGCAGTTACTTAGGGGGCTATGGCTACACCTTC
CASSYLGGYGYTF
>NA|16|TRBV5-1|NA|TRBJ2-1
TGCGCCAGCAGCTCGTCCCTATCGGGAGCCTACAATGAGCAGTTCTTC
CASSSSLSGAYNEQFF
>NA|16|TRBV6-2/TRBV6-3|TRBD1|TRBJ1-5
TGTGCCAGCAGCCCCCGGGACAGGGAGTATGGTCAGCCCCAGCATTTT
CASSPRDREYGQPQHF
>NA|11|TRBV19|TRBD1|TRBJ1-1
TGTGCCAGTAGACAGGGGCCTGAAGCTTTCTTT
CASRQGPEAFF
>NA|15|TRBV5-4|TRBD1|TRBJ1-2
TGTGCCAGCAGCTCAGACAGGGACGGGCGCTATGGCTACACCTTC
CASSSDRDGRYGYTF
>NA|15|TRBV6-5|NA|TRBJ2-7
TGTGCCAGCACCCCCTTGGGGGGGGGCAGCGACGAGCAGTACTTC
CASTPLGGGSDEQYF
>NA|17|TRBV5-1|TRBD2|TRBJ2-1
TGCGCCAGCAGCCCCGGGACTAGCGGGGGGTTGTACAATGAGCAGTTCTTC
CASSPGTSGGLYNEQFF
>NA|12|TRBV20-1|NA|TRBJ2-7
TGCAGTGCTAGTCGGGCGGGCTCCGAGCAGTACTTC
CSASRAGSEQYF
>NA|14|TRBV19|NA|TRBJ1-1
TGTGCCAGTAGTATAGAAATACGGGACACTGAAGCTTTCTTT
CASSIEIRDTEAFF
>NA|13|TRBV6-5|TRBD1|TRBJ1-1
TGTGCCAGCAGCTCATCCCGGGACAGAAGAGCTTTCTTT
CASSSSRDRRAFF
>NA|14|TRBV7-2|TRBD1|TRBJ1-1
TGTGCCAGCAGCTCCGACAGGGGTTGGACTGAAGCTTTCTTT
CASSSDRGWTEAFF
>NA|17|TRBV15|NA|TRBJ1-6
TGTGCCACCAGCAGAGATAAGGGACAAGGGTCTATTTCACCCCTCCACTTT
CATSRDKGQGSISPLHF
>NA|14|TRBV5-4|TRBD1|TRBJ1-4
TGTGCCAGCAGCCGACAGGGTCCTAATGAAAAACTGTTTTTT
CASSRQGPNEKLFF
>NA|16|TRBV24-1|NA|TRBJ2-2
TGTGCCACCAACGGGACTCAACTCCTCAACACCGGGGAGCTGTTTTTT
CATNGTQLLNTGELFF
>NA|15|TRBV29-1|NA|TRBJ2-3
TGCAGCGTTGCCCGGGATCGGAGTAGCACAGATACGCAGTATTTT
CSVARDRSSTDTQYF
>NA|11|TRBV28|NA|TRBJ2-5
TGTGCCAGCACCAGCCAAGAGACCCAGTACTTC
CASTSQETQYF
>NA|14|TRBV2|TRBD1|TRBJ1-2
TGTGCCAGCAGTAGGGACAGGGGGCCGGGTGGCTACACCTTC
CASSRDRGPGGYTF
>NA|13|TRBV30|TRBD2|TRBJ2-3
TGTGCCTTGACTAGCGGGCACACAGATACGCAGTATTTT
CALTSGHTDTQYF
>NA|15|TRBV18|TRBD1|TRBJ2-5
TGTGCCAGCTCACCAAGACAGGGGCGCTTCGAGACCCAGTACTTC
CASSPRQGRFETQYF
>NA|15|TRBV19|TRBD1|TRBJ1-1
TGTGCCAGTAGTATAGGACAGGGCGTGAACACTGAAGCTTTCTTT
CASSIGQGVNTEAFF
>once|14|TRBV28|TRBD1|TRBJ1-4
TGTGCCAGCAATTTACAGGGGGCGAGGGAAAAACTGTTTTTT
CASNLQGAREKLFF
>once|11|TRBV27|TRBD1|TRBJ2-7
TGTGCCCGCACAGGGGCCTCCGAGCAGTACTTC
CARTGASEQYF
>few|16|TRBV7-6|TRBD2|TRBJ2-3
TGTGCCAGCAGCTTAGAGGCGGGAGGGCCCGGAGATACGCAGTATTTT
CASSLEAGGPGDTQYF
>NA|14|TRBV6-5|NA|TRBJ2-2
TGTGCCAGCAATCGACAGGATGACACCGGGGAGCTGTTTTTT
CASNRQDDTGELFF